The clone carrying this T cell receptor beta chain was seen a single time. Measured with immunoSEQ multiplex PCR; TCRdb has only the in-frame clones, and not every one. Of under 250,000 clones in the sample, around 90% are singletons; the top ten hold under 3.5%. These data originate in a study of blood T cell repertoires in COVID-19. Overall study: The origin of the acute and convalescent COVID-19 samples was the United States, Italy and Spain. Nucleic acid was either cDNA or gDNA, and it came from T cells, B-cell-depleted T cells, or PBMCs.

Trimming removed 2 bases at V and 3 bases at J, with 11 bases between. Germline loops: CDR1 MNHEY, CDR2 SVGAGI. The CDR3 is 14 amino acids. Seattle participants joined during active infection and were tracked over time. The source is a man aged 25 to 45 with COVID-19, enrolled during active disease. Sequenced material: peripheral blood. The gene calls are TRBV6-5 and TRBJ2-7; D unresolved. CDR3: CASSYGPGHYEQYF. The CDR3 region has the DNA TGTGCCAGCAGTTACGGGCCAGGTCACTACGAGCAGTACTTC.